Shown below are 14 T cell receptor beta chains from a single sample sequenced in a study of shared clonotypes between healthy human individuals. Sequenced by immunoSEQ multiplex PCR; TCRdb stores in-frame clones only, minus some. This table holds roughly 2,300,000 clones, 85% to 95% found once. Sequencing was carried out using naive CD4+ T cells from PBMCs. Stated subset: CD45RA+ positively selected. The receptor set was obtained from a man aged 18 to 29 in good health. Some clones in this sample may be carry-over from other donors' samples.

The chain uses TRBV7-8 and TRBJ1-1, with D uncertain. V lost 5 bases and J lost 2, with 9 bases in between. Germline loops: CDR1 SGHVS, CDR2 FQNEAQ. CDR3 length equals 13 residues. The CDR3 is CASSLIDNTEAFF. CDR3 DNA sequence: TGTGCCAGCAGCCTCATAGATAACACTGAAGCTTTCTTT.

The chain is built from TRBV7-9 and TRBJ1-6; 8 positions match TRBD1. The length of the CDR3 is 14 residues. The germline CDR1 and CDR2 sequences are SEHNR and FQNEAQ (reference sequence). Trimming removed 5 bases from V and 8 bases from J; junction bases left unmatched: 5. CDR3 region: CASSTDREHSPLHF. Here the CDR3 DNA reads TGTGCCAGCAGCACGGACAGGGAGCATTCACCCCTCCACTTT.

The count of this clone is one. The V and J genes are TRBV5-1 and TRBJ2-1; D unclear. This CDR3 comprises 12 residues. Trimming removed 4 bases at V and 5 bases at J, with 7 bases between. CDR1 is SGHRS and CDR2 is YFSETQ in the germline V gene. The CDR3 here is CASSLSNNEQFF. As DNA, the CDR3 is TGCGCCAGCAGCCTTAGCAACAATGAGCAGTTCTTC.

This rearrangement joins TRBV5-5 to TRBJ2-5; D unclear. V lost 2 bases and J lost 3, with 11 bases in between. Per germline, CDR1 SGHKS and CDR2 YYEKEE (reference sequence). This CDR3 region has 14 residues. As DNA, the CDR3 is TGTGCCAGCAGCTTCGGAACAGTTGAAGAGACCCAGTACTTC. It is translated as CASSFGTVEETQYF.

The rearrangement uses TRBV18 and TRBJ1-2, with D perhaps TRBD1 (5 bases). From germline, CDR1 is KGHSH and CDR2 LQKENI. This CDR3 has 13 amino acids. V was pared by 6 bases and J by 5 bases, with 13 bases between. In DNA, the CDR3 is TGTGCCAGCTCCCTGGGGCTAGAGTATGGCTACACCTTC. Translated: CASSLGLEYGYTF.

This clone has a single count. The rearrangement uses TRBV28 and TRBJ1-2; D is possibly TRBD1 (5 bases). V shed 4 bases and J shed 4 bases, with 10 bases lying between them. CDR3 size: 13 residues. The germline V gene has CDR1 MDHEN and CDR2 SYDVKM. The DNA of the CDR3 is TGTGCCAGCAGTTGGACAAATGTCTATGGCTACACCTTC. Protein: CASSWTNVYGYTF.

The rearrangement joins TRBV14 to TRBJ2-2; D gene uncertain. Trimming pared 3 bases from V and 1 base from J, leaving 12 bases between. This CDR3 spans 16 amino acids. Germline-derived CDR1 and CDR2 are SGHDN and FVKESK. DNA of the CDR3: TGTGCCAGCAGCCAGCAGCGCGTCATGAACACCGGGGAGCTGTTTTTT. It is translated as CASSQQRVMNTGELFF.

J is TRBJ2-1 and V is TRBV10-1; 9 bases are shared with TRBD2. Germline CDR1 WNHNN, CDR2 SYGVQD (reference sequence). CDR3 length: 14 amino acids. J was trimmed by 2 bases and V by 7 bases; bases with no gene match: 3. This chain's CDR3 is CASTGLAPYNEQFF. CDR3 in DNA: TGCGCCAGCACTGGACTAGCGCCCTACAATGAGCAGTTCTTC.

This rearrangement joins TRBV29-1 to TRBJ2-2; D possibly uses TRBD1 or TRBD2 (5 bases each). Germline lookup yields CDR1 SQVTM and CDR2 ANQGSEA. Deletions cut 4 bases from V and 0 bases from J, with 12 bases between. The CDR3 totals 15 residues. CDR3 coding DNA: TGCAGCGTTGGGGGTGAGGGGACGAACACCGGGGAGCTGTTTTTT. This translates into CSVGGEGTNTGELFF.

The rearrangement links TRBV27 to TRBJ2-3; TRBD2 matches at 15 bases. This CDR3 comprises 17 residues. The germline gives CDR1 MNHEY, CDR2 SMNVEV (reference sequence). J lost 6 bases, V lost 5 bases, and 9 bases had no gene match. CDR3 in amino acids: CASSPNVGTSGRDTQYF. Here the CDR3 DNA reads TGTGCCAGCAGTCCTAATGTCGGGACTAGCGGGAGGGATACGCAGTATTTT.

This chain connects TRBV7-9 to TRBJ1-2; D is ambiguous. Trimming took 1 base from V and 7 from J, leaving 7 bases between them. From germline, CDR1 is SEHNR and CDR2 FQNEAQ (reference sequence). The length of the CDR3 is 12 residues. In nucleotides, the CDR3 is TGTGCCAGCAGCTTAGGGTTTCCTGGCTACACCTTC. Its translation: CASSLGFPGYTF.

The V call is TRBV7-9, the J call TRBJ1-1, with 7 bases matching TRBD1. The junction had 4 bases not matched to a gene; V was cut back by 3 bases and J by 0 bases. Germline CDR1 and CDR2: SEHNR and FQNEAQ (reference sequence). The CDR3 spans 15 residues. The CDR3 loop is CASSFDRVLNTEAFF. The DNA of the CDR3 is TGTGCCAGCAGCTTCGACAGGGTGTTGAACACTGAAGCTTTCTTT.

The CDR3 region has the DNA TGTGCCAGCTCACCCCCCGGACCCTATGGCCGCACCATATATTTT. Protein sequence: CASSPPGPYGRTIYF. The rearrangement links TRBV18 to TRBJ1-3, with D uncertain. From germline, CDR1 is KGHSH and CDR2 LQKENI. CDR3 size: 15 residues. The ends were cut back, 3 bases at V and 9 bases at J, with 18 bases in the middle.

V and J are TRBV7-9 and TRBJ2-3; TRBD2 matches 9 bases. The CDR3 totals 15 residues. The V gene end was trimmed by 2 bases and the J gene end by 6 bases; junction bases not matched to a gene: 6. Germline lookup yields CDR1 SEHNR and CDR2 FQNEAQ (reference sequence). The CDR3 sequence: CASSLNSGSWDTQYF. CDR3 in DNA: TGTGCCAGCAGCTTAAATAGCGGGAGCTGGGATACGCAGTATTTT.